This is a list of T cell receptor beta chains from one sample in a study of T cell responses to AZD1222 COVID-19 vaccine. TCRdb's table, derived via immunoSEQ multiplex PCR, lists solely in-frame clones and lacks some. The table includes around 61,000 clones, 80% to 90% detected once. The source material was peripheral blood, sampled on day 0 of AZD1222 vaccination. The receptor set was obtained from an adult in good health. Both conserved end residues are part of each CDR3. Fields, in order: clone size, V gene, J gene, D gene, CDR3 protein, CDR3 DNA. A D gene is named only where the DNA matches it firmly. The size of a clone is reported for some rows only, either as once, few or many, or as a class for expanded clones.

clone size: once
V gene: TRBV9
J gene: TRBJ1-2
D gene: .
CDR3 protein: CASSTSRRDLDYGYTF
CDR3 DNA: TGTGCCAGCAGCACCTCCCGGAGGGACCTCGACTATGGCTACACCTTC

clone size: .
V gene: TRBV6-5
J gene: TRBJ2-2
D gene: TRBD1
CDR3 protein: CASSTDRAKTGELFF
CDR3 DNA: TGTGCCAGCAGTACCGACAGGGCAAAAACCGGGGAGCTGTTTTTT

clone size: .
V gene: TRBV9
J gene: TRBJ2-6
D gene: .
CDR3 protein: CASSVGGRPGANVLTF
CDR3 DNA: TGTGCCAGCAGCGTAGGGGGGCGTCCTGGGGCCAACGTCCTGACTTTC

clone size: .
V gene: TRBV7-9
J gene: TRBJ1-4
D gene: .
CDR3 protein: CASSSPNGGREKLFF
CDR3 DNA: TGTGCCAGCAGCTCCCCAAATGGGGGACGGGAAAAACTGTTTTTT

clone size: few
V gene: TRBV5-1
J gene: TRBJ2-2
D gene: .
CDR3 protein: CASSLGHDTGELFF
CDR3 DNA: TGCGCCAGCAGCTTGGGCCATGACACCGGGGAGCTGTTTTTT

clone size: .
V gene: TRBV9
J gene: TRBJ2-1
D gene: TRBD2
CDR3 protein: CASSVGGGAGNEQFF
CDR3 DNA: TGTGCCAGCAGCGTAGGCGGGGGGGCCGGTAATGAGCAGTTCTTC

clone size: .
V gene: TRBV7-8
J gene: TRBJ2-1
D gene: TRBD2
CDR3 protein: CASSSSGGSYNEQFF
CDR3 DNA: TGTGCCAGCAGCTCTAGCGGGGGATCCTACAATGAGCAGTTCTTC

clone size: .
V gene: TRBV6-5
J gene: TRBJ1-3
D gene: .
CDR3 protein: CASTDLRVNGNTIYF
CDR3 DNA: TGTGCCAGCACGGATTTGAGGGTTAATGGAAACACCATATATTTT

clone size: .
V gene: TRBV28
J gene: TRBJ2-3
D gene: .
CDR3 protein: CASSLPKNTQYF
CDR3 DNA: TGTGCCAGCTCTTTACCGAAAAATACGCAGTATTTT

clone size: .
V gene: TRBV19
J gene: TRBJ1-3
D gene: .
CDR3 protein: CASSIDRGNTIYF
CDR3 DNA: TGTGCCAGTAGTATCGACAGAGGAAACACCATATATTTT